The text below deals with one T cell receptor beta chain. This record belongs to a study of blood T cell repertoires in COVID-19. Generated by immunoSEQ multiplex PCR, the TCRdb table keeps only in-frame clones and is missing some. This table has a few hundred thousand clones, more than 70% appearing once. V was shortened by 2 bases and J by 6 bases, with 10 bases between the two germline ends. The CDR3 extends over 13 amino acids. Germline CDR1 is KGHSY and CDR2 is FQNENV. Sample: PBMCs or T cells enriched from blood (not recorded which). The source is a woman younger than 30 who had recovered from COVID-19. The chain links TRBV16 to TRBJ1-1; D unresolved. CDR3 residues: CASSQEGGSEAFF. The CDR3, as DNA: TGTGCCAGCAGCCAAGAGGGTGGGTCTGAAGCTTTCTTT.